What follows is one T cell receptor beta chain and its context. Its binding antigen is unknown. There are no base qualities to consult, and no much larger clone falls within one base. CD8 naive samples were obtained by positive selection for CCR7 among CD45RO-negative cells, yielding a CD45RA+CCR7+ population from which TemRA cells were excluded. Healthy HIV-negative adults with no recently reported acute infections or vaccinations were included as donors. Every donor was a Caucasian adult living in Nashville, Tennessee, USA. Blood was obtained by leukapheresis, after which PBMCs were separated by Ficoll-Histopaque density gradient centrifugation and cryopreserved in liquid nitrogen vapor phase. Analytical flow cytometry was used to check the purity and quantity of each magnetically sorted T cell population. Genomic DNA was isolated from every sorted fraction and measured by UV absorbance on a Nanodrop 2000c.

This specimen comes from a study of shared clonotypes between healthy human individuals (dated by TCRdb to the early 2020s). Concerning the study at large: The cohort comprised a couple of women and a few men aged 18 to 49 years. Libraries were prepared and TCR repertoires were sequenced by different laboratories using diverse techniques, in order to increase sequencing depth and limit assay-specific biases. For each donor, three plates each were used for CD4 naive and CD4 memory, two plates were used for CD8 naive, and one plate was used for CD8 memory. Blood TCR repertoires of roughly five healthy adults were deeply sequenced to estimate repertoire size and the extent of clonotype sharing between individuals. Each donor's leukapheresis produced roughly between roughly 0.85 and 10 billion PBMCs. Findings and caveats that apply to the study as a whole: Sampling was restricted to blood, and TCR repertoires in tissue are likely to differ from TCR repertoires in blood. About 5% of naive CD4, 3.5% of naive CD8, 2.3% of memory CD4, and around 0.4% of memory CD8 clonotypes were shared across several donors. Higher generation probabilities were observed for clonotypes shared by all four sorted-subset donors than for non-shared clonotypes. Because the study included only a small number of donors, the genetic and exposure-history diversity represented was limited. Based on pairwise subsampling, the degree of clonotype sharing among donors was expected to be affected by sequencing depth. Naive subsets generally had larger estimated clonotype richness than memory subsets. Even with the large sequencing depth, rarefaction of the sorted-subset datasets indicated that sequencing was incomplete.

The CDR3 starts with the cysteine, ends with the phenylalanine, and has 14 residues. The sequence is cut down to CDR3 DNA, 42 bases in frame from base 1. V loses 10 bases, J loses 6 bases, and the germline ends lie 21 bases apart. Reading the germline V gene gives CDR1 MDHEN and CDR2 SYDVKM. TCR CDR3 regions were amplified from genomic DNA by multiplex PCR using the deep immunoSEQ assay. Extracted genomic DNA from each cell subset was distributed evenly across all wells of several immunoSEQ 96-well plates, and each plate was treated as a replicate. For sorted subsets, approximately 200 ng of genomic DNA, equivalent to tens of thousands of T cell genomes, went into each replicate PCR. Purified libraries were quantified with a Qubit 3.0 fluorometer, sized on a Bioanalyzer 2100, and re-quantified with the KAPA Library Quantification kit. A separate single-read 150-cycle Illumina NextSeq 550 flow cell was used to sequence each immunoSEQ 96-well plate. Per the original workflow: Because the immunoSEQ output included only junctional sequences and no quality scores, the filtering could not be the same as the filtering used for full-length reads. Sequences were annotated with PyIR, a Python wrapper for IgBLAST v1.9, and V/J genes and CDR3 were assigned using IMGT germline references. Reads were filtered out if the reads had weak V/J assignments (E-value above 1e-6), no CDR3, stop codons, out-of-frame junctions, or ambiguous translated residues. V3J clonotypes were defined as sequences sharing the same inferred V gene, J gene, and CDR3 amino acid sequence. The percentage overlap between two repertoires was calculated by dividing the number of shared unique clonotypes by the size of the smaller repertoire. Richness of each repertoire was evaluated using RTK rarefaction, the Chao1 estimator, and Recon v2.1 estimates of unobserved clonotypes. For all TCRbeta clonotypes obtained by the gDNA method from several donors, generation probabilities were computed with OLGA. TCRdb limited this immuneACCESS table to in-frame rearrangements with V and J called. A share of clones is missing; checked studies link under half to unresolved V genes, and the rest is unexplained. Clone size and the V and J calls come from that table; the DNA yielded D and trimming. The sample profile shows 450,000 to 700,000 clones; roughly 95% of them were found once. In total, the top ten clones hold 0.11% of the sample.

This TCR was sampled from a woman aged 30 to 39 in good health. The chain couples TRBV28 to TRBJ1-2; the D gene remains uncertain. Sequencing was performed on naive CD8+ T cells sorted from blood. This specimen's cell subset or site label, interpreted: CD45RA+CCR7+. The encoded CDR3 is CATLASRPSDGYTF. DNA sequence: TGTGCCACCCTTGCGAGCAGACCCTCTGATGGCTACACCTTC.